A selection of T cell receptor beta chains follows, all from one sample in a study of OX40 agonist ivuxolimab in advanced cancers. TCRdb's table, derived via immunoSEQ multiplex PCR, lists solely in-frame clones and lacks some. The sample lists 60,000 to 75,000 clones; 70% to 90% were seen once. The sequencing here drew on CD4+ or CD8+ T cells sorted from blood, taken in a trial of the OX40 agonist ivuxolimab. These receptors all stem from an adult with an advanced solid tumor such as melanoma, head and neck, liver or kidney cancer. Both conserved end residues are part of each CDR3. D genes are given only for firm matches. Part of the rows lack a size; the others show once, few, many or a class for expanded clones.

J,D,V,size,CDR3,DNA
TRBJ2-3,TRBD1,TRBV5-1,.,CASSISPTGVVTDTQYF,TGCGCCAGCAGCATATCCCCCACAGGGGTAGTGACAGATACGCAGTATTTT
TRBJ2-2,.,TRBV6-5,.,CASSYEWNTGELFF,TGTGCCAGCAGTTACGAGTGGAACACCGGGGAGCTGTTTTTT
TRBJ2-3,.,TRBV5-1,.,CASNRASSTDTQYF,TGCGCCAGCAACCGAGCGTCTAGTACAGATACGCAGTATTTT
TRBJ2-7,.,TRBV28,few,CASSHLTTSHEQYF,TGTGCCAGCAGTCACCTCACTACCTCCCACGAGCAGTACTTC
TRBJ2-5,.,TRBV7-3,.,CASSRGVGETQYF,TGTGCCAGCAGCCGAGGGGTCGGGGAGACCCAGTACTTC
TRBJ2-1,TRBD1,TRBV28,.,CASSPNRGKSYNEQFF,TGTGCCAGCAGTCCTAACAGGGGGAAGTCCTACAATGAGCAGTTCTTC
TRBJ1-2,.,TRBV9,.,CASGDGGNYGYTF,TGTGCCAGCGGGGACGGGGGGAACTATGGCTACACCTTC
TRBJ2-5,.,TRBV28,.,CASSLGGQETQYF,TGTGCCAGCAGTTTAGGGGGGCAAGAGACCCAGTACTTC
TRBJ2-5,TRBD1,TRBV12-5,.,CASGWGRGQGGILGQETQYF,TGTGCTAGTGGTTGGGGGAGGGGACAGGGAGGGATTTTGGGCCAAGAGACCCAGTACTTC
TRBJ2-7,TRBD2,TRBV7-2,.,CASSRGRGLGSYEQYF,TGTGCCAGCAGCCGCGGGAGGGGGTTAGGGTCCTACGAGCAGTACTTC
TRBJ2-7,TRBD1,TRBV6-5,.,CASSRPPGQGNEQYF,TGTGCCAGCAGTCGACCCCCGGGACAGGGTAACGAGCAGTACTTC
TRBJ2-1,.,TRBV29-1,.,CSLSEASSSNEQFF,TGCAGCCTCTCGGAGGCTAGTAGTTCCAATGAGCAGTTCTTC
TRBJ1-2,TRBD1,TRBV15,.,CASSDRGRINDGYTF,TGTGCCAGTTCGGACAGGGGGCGCATTAATGATGGCTACACCTTC
TRBJ2-6,.,TRBV5-1,.,CASSLVGTSGANVLTF,TGCGCCAGCAGCTTGGTAGGGACATCTGGGGCCAACGTCCTGACTTTC
TRBJ2-5,.,TRBV11-1,.,CASSLALTGQETQYF,TGTGCCAGCAGCTTAGCCCTAACCGGCCAAGAGACCCAGTACTTC
TRBJ2-1,.,TRBV4-3,.,CASSQVNYNNEQFF,TGCGCCAGCAGCCAAGTTAACTACAACAATGAGCAGTTCTTC
TRBJ2-3,TRBD2,TRBV19,.,CASRWRGGTDTQYF,TGTGCCAGTCGTTGGCGGGGGGGCACAGATACGCAGTATTTT
TRBJ1-5,.,TRBV4-1,once,CASSHLVKNQPQHF,TGCGCCAGCAGCCATCTTGTTAAGAATCAGCCCCAGCATTTT
TRBJ2-3,TRBD1,TRBV9,.,CASSVAGGETDTQYF,TGTGCCAGCAGCGTAGCAGGGGGCGAGACAGATACGCAGTATTTT
TRBJ1-6,TRBD1,TRBV5-4,.,CASSSPGQGDSPLHF,TGTGCCAGCAGCTCGCCGGGACAGGGGGATTCACCCCTCCACTTT
TRBJ1-3,.,TRBV4-2,.,CASSADQGTPGNTIYF,TGTGCCAGCAGCGCCGACCAGGGGACCCCTGGAAACACCATATATTTT
TRBJ1-2,TRBD1,TRBV11-2,.,CASSRTRTGYGYTF,TGTGCCAGCAGCCGGACACGGACAGGGTACGGCTACACCTTC
TRBJ1-5,TRBD1,TRBV11-2,once,CASSLDRGRGQPQHF,TGTGCCAGCAGCTTGGACAGGGGGCGCGGGCAGCCCCAGCATTTT